This T cell receptor beta chain stems from a study of blood T cell repertoires in COVID-19. Overall study context: PBMCs, B-cell-depleted T cells, or T cells were the source of the cDNA or gDNA that made up the material.

This clone has more than one count but fewer than ten. Clones were sequenced by immunoSEQ multiplex PCR, and TCRdb holds only the in-frame ones, with some missing. The sample has approximately 60,000 clones, 79% seen once. In germline, CDR1 is SGHNT, CDR2 YYREEE (reference sequence). J lost 5 bases, V lost 5 bases, and 5 bases had no gene match. The length of the CDR3 is 13 residues. This chain joins TRBV5-4 and TRBJ1-2; 8 bases line up with TRBD1. Sequencing was done on a sample of peripheral blood. The TCR comes from a woman over 75 with active or convalescent COVID-19. CDR3 sequence (DNA): TGTGCCAGCAGTCTCCAGGGGGCGTATGGCTACACCTTC. Protein sequence: CASSLQGAYGYTF.